This T cell receptor beta chain is from a study of cytomegalovirus exposure and HLA in healthy donors. Study-level results: Researchers reported in a later analysis that a missense DCLRE1C variant was tied to TCR beta V- and J-gene trimming. The listing of fewer than 200 TCR beta chains classed them as cytomegalovirus-associated. Near-uniform donor sequencing depth was presumed by presence/absence analyses. Common viral pathogens seemed, in a later analysis, to connect with several of the most significant clusters.

PCR amplification relied on 60 Vbeta primers (plus 13 Jbeta primers). Generated by immunoSEQ multiplex PCR, the TCRdb table keeps only in-frame clones and is missing some. The sample lists some 100,000 clones, around 84% occurring once. Regarding this clone: Its antigen is still unknown.

CDR1 is GTSNPN, CDR2 SVGIG, per germline (reference sequence). This CDR3 spans 14 amino acids. V gave up 0 bases and J gave up 5 bases; unmatched junction bases: 6. The sample was PBMCs. The TCR comes from a woman in her late teens or twenties in good health and CMV-seronegative. The chain is built from TRBV30 and TRBJ2-5, with TRBD1 matching 7 bases. CDR3 DNA: TGTGCCTGGAGTGTAGACGGACAGGTGGAGACCCAGTACTTC. Its protein is CAWSVDGQVETQYF.